These T cell receptor beta chains were read from a single sample in a study of identical twins. MiXCR, applied by TCRdb to the 5' RACE reads, yields one record per CDR3 protein. The repertoire includes hundreds of thousands of distinct CDR3 sequences, about 8.1% of them detected once, and 2.1% sits in the top ten. These data were also filed under a second study, of yellow fever vaccine responses in identical twins.

Sequencing used memory (CD45RO+) T cells sorted from blood. The receptor source for this set is a young woman in good health. The CDR3 runs from the conserved cysteine through the conserved F or W. A D gene is named only where the DNA matches it firmly. A row's size may be missing; if present it is once, few, many or a size class.

>many|TRBD2|TRBJ2-3|TRBV5-1
CASSPGTSGGEHTDTQYF
TGCGCCAGCAGTCCTGGGACTAGCGGGGGCGAACACACAGATACGCAGTATTTT
>NA|NA|TRBJ2-1|TRBV21-1
CASSKGLAGRYNEQFF
TGTGCCAGCAGCAAGGGCCTAGCGGGGCGGTACAATGAGCAGTTCTTC
>many|TRBD1|TRBJ2-1|TRBV7-3
CASSQGQLTYNEQFF
TGTGCCAGCAGCCAGGGACAGCTAACATACAATGAGCAGTTCTTC
>few|TRBD2|TRBJ2-5|TRBV5-4
CASSLPSGGAVLETQYF
TGTGCCAGCAGCTTGCCTAGCGGGGGGGCCGTTTTGGAGACCCAGTACTTC
>many|TRBD2|TRBJ2-2|TRBV5-1
CASSPGLAGANTGELFF
TGCGCCAGCAGCCCGGGACTAGCGGGGGCAAACACCGGGGAGCTGTTTTTT
>many|NA|TRBJ2-5|TRBV12-3/TRBV12-4
CASSFVGAETQYF
TGTGCCAGCAGTTTCGTGGGCGCGGAGACCCAGTACTTC
>NA|NA|TRBJ2-5|TRBV20-1
CSASLGGETQYF
TGCAGTGCTAGTCTCGGAGGAGAGACCCAGTACTTC
>many|NA|TRBJ2-5|TRBV24-1
CATAGLGETQYF
TGTGCCACCGCGGGGTTGGGGGAGACCCAGTACTTC
>NA|NA|TRBJ2-1|TRBV28
CASSLGTAGFF
TGTGCCAGCAGTTTAGGGACTGCCGGGTTCTTC
>NA|NA|TRBJ1-2|TRBV5-6
CASSLGSWGYTF
TGTGCCAGCAGCTTGGGCTCGTGGGGCTACACCTTC
>many|NA|TRBJ2-1|TRBV5-1
CASSSTTGRDEQFF
TGCGCCAGCAGCTCCACGACAGGCCGGGATGAGCAGTTCTTC
>many|TRBD1|TRBJ2-3|TRBV12-3/TRBV12-4
CASSHFGTGADTQYF
TGTGCCAGCAGCCATTTTGGCACAGGGGCAGATACGCAGTATTTT
>many|TRBD2|TRBJ2-5|TRBV11-2
CASIDLAGEGTQYF
TGTGCCAGCATCGATTTAGCGGGGGAGGGGACCCAGTACTTC
>NA|TRBD1|TRBJ2-7|TRBV5-6
CASSSEGDRNQRVYEQYF
TGTGCCAGCAGCTCTGAGGGGGACAGAAATCAAAGGGTCTACGAGCAGTACTTC
>few|NA|TRBJ1-6|TRBV25-1
CASSVWRDNSPLHF
TGTGCCAGCAGTGTGTGGCGGGATAATTCACCCCTCCACTTT
>many|NA|TRBJ2-7|TRBV12-3/TRBV12-4
CASSPGSYEQYF
TGTGCCAGCAGTCCGGGGTCCTACGAGCAGTACTTC
>NA|NA|TRBJ1-2|TRBV20-1
CSARGASELDGYTF
TGCAGTGCTAGGGGGGCAAGTGAATTGGATGGCTACACCTTC
>many|NA|TRBJ1-4|TRBV5-6
CASSFRGGEKLFF
TGTGCCAGCAGCTTCAGGGGTGGTGAAAAACTGTTTTTT
>many|NA|TRBJ2-7|TRBV29-1
CSVVREYEQYF
TGCAGCGTTGTACGGGAGTACGAGCAGTACTTC
>many|NA|TRBJ1-1|TRBV11-2
CASSAVGQGNTEAFF
TGTGCCAGCAGCGCCGTGGGGCAGGGGAACACTGAAGCTTTCTTT
>NA|TRBD2|TRBJ2-1|TRBV25-1
CASRDSGDYNEQFF
TGTGCCAGCAGGGATAGCGGGGATTATAATGAGCAGTTCTTC
>NA|NA|TRBJ2-5|TRBV20-1
CSASFGRKAETQYF
TGCAGTGCTAGTTTCGGTCGGAAGGCGGAGACCCAGTACTTC
>NA|NA|TRBJ2-5|TRBV9
CASSVGGLLMPIETQYF
TGTGCCAGCAGCGTAGGGGGGCTCTTAATGCCCATAGAGACCCAGTACTTC
>NA|TRBD1|TRBJ1-5|TRBV7-8
CASSLFFRTGGGRYQPQHF
TGTGCCAGCAGCTTATTTTTCAGGACAGGGGGCGGTAGATATCAGCCCCAGCATTTT
>few|NA|TRBJ1-6|TRBV2
CASSDGSPLHF
TGTGCCAGCAGTGATGGATCACCCCTCCACTTT
>many|NA|TRBJ2-7|TRBV20-1
CSARDGKRVNHEQYF
TGCAGTGCTAGAGATGGGAAACGAGTCAATCACGAGCAGTACTTC
>NA|NA|TRBJ2-1|TRBV27
CASSSGLTRNEQFF
TGTGCCAGCAGTTCAGGACTAACTAGAAATGAGCAGTTCTTC
>few|TRBD2|TRBJ2-7|TRBV10-2
CASSYTSGGTYEQYF
TGCGCCAGCAGCTACACTAGCGGGGGAACCTACGAGCAGTACTTC
>many|NA|TRBJ1-2|TRBV12-3/TRBV12-4
CASNPDRGSYGYTF
TGTGCCAGCAACCCCGACCGGGGGAGCTATGGCTACACCTTC
>few|TRBD2|TRBJ2-7|TRBV20-1
CSAIRLAGEPYEQYF
TGCAGTGCTATACGACTAGCGGGAGAACCCTACGAGCAGTACTTC
>few|NA|TRBJ2-1|TRBV28
CASSLPPGKFFYNEQFF
TGTGCCAGCAGTTTGCCCCCGGGAAAATTTTTCTACAATGAGCAGTTCTTC
>many|TRBD2|TRBJ2-5|TRBV3-1
CASSQGTSGPQETQYF
TGTGCCAGCAGCCAGGGGACTAGCGGCCCCCAAGAGACCCAGTACTTC
>many|NA|TRBJ2-1|TRBV7-2
CASSFLRVGDNEQFF
TGTGCCAGCAGCTTTTTGCGGGTGGGAGACAATGAGCAGTTCTTC
>NA|NA|TRBJ2-1|TRBV5-1
CASSLAMSSGYNEQFF
TGCGCCAGCAGCTTGGCTATGTCGTCCGGATACAATGAGCAGTTCTTC
>few|TRBD1|TRBJ2-5|TRBV2
CASSVEDRGFAETQYF
TGTGCCAGCAGTGTTGAGGACAGGGGATTTGCAGAGACCCAGTACTTC
>many|TRBD1|TRBJ1-1|TRBV7-2
CASSWDSSTEAFF
TGTGCCAGCAGCTGGGACAGTTCCACTGAAGCTTTCTTT
>few|TRBD2|TRBJ2-5|TRBV5-1
CASSLAPGGRQETQYF
TGCGCCAGCAGCTTGGCACCGGGAGGGCGGCAAGAGACCCAGTACTTC
>many|TRBD1|TRBJ2-1|TRBV7-2
CASSSRWVGQGEQFF
TGTGCCAGCAGCTCAAGGTGGGTGGGACAGGGAGAGCAGTTCTTC
>many|TRBD1|TRBJ1-5|TRBV6-2/TRBV6-3
CASSYLNPGQGLGGRNQPQHF
TGTGCCAGCAGTTACCTCAATCCGGGACAGGGGCTTGGCGGGCGCAATCAGCCCCAGCATTTT
>many|NA|TRBJ2-1|TRBV3-1
CASSQGGQKNEQFF
TGTGCCAGCAGCCAAGGTGGACAGAAAAATGAGCAGTTCTTC
>many|NA|TRBJ2-1|TRBV20-1
CSARGAGLFF
TGCAGTGCTAGAGGAGCAGGGCTTTTCTTC
>NA|TRBD1|TRBJ1-2|TRBV7-2
CASSLRDRVGYGYTF
TGTGCCAGCAGCTTAAGGGACAGGGTCGGCTATGGCTACACCTTC